This T cell receptor beta chain was sequenced during a study of breast tumors, draining lymph nodes, adjacent tissues. Study observations and caveats: The lymph node origin of tumor T cells was framed as consistent with a hypothesis, not demonstrated. Tumor TCR diversity was below lymph nodes but above nontumor tissue. Data fit most tumor T cells coming from lymph node, expanding in tumor.

MiXCR, run by TCRdb on the multiplex PCR reads, gives a single entry per CDR3 protein. The sample has about 270,000 distinct CDR3 sequences; roughly 30% are singletons. On this clonotype: As yet, its antigen is unknown.

Breast cancer patients provided tissue from their axillary draining lymph nodes. Germline CDR1 SGHAT, CDR2 FQNNGV. With 5 bases clipped from V and 0 bases from J, the junction kept 6 bases outside the gene matches. The CDR3 covers 16 residues. Sequencing was carried out using axillary lymph node tissue. The J gene is TRBJ2-3, the V gene TRBV11-2, with TRBD2 identical over 9 bases. This receptor was obtained from a female donor with breast cancer. Some clones in this sample may be carry-over from other donors' samples. CDR3 region: CASSARLAASTDTQYF. For the CDR3, the DNA is TGTGCCAGCAGCGCGCGACTAGCGGCGAGCACAGATACGCAGTATTTT.